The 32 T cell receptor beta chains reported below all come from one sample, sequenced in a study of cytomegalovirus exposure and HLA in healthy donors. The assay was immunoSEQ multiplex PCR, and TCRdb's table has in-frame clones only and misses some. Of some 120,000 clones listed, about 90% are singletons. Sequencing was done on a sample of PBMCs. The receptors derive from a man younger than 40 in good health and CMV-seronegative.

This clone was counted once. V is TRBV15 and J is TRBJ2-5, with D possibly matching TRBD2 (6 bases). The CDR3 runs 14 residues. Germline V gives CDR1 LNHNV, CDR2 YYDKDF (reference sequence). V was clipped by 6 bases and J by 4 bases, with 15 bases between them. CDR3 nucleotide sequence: TGTGCCACCAGGATGAGGGCCGGGGGAGAGACCCAGTACTTC. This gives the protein CATRMRAGGETQYF.

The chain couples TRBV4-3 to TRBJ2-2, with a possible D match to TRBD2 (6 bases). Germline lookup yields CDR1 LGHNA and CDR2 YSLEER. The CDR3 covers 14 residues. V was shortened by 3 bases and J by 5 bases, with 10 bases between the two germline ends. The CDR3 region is CASSQRGRTGELFF. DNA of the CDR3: TGCGCCAGCAGCCAGCGGGGTAGAACCGGGGAGCTGTTTTTT.

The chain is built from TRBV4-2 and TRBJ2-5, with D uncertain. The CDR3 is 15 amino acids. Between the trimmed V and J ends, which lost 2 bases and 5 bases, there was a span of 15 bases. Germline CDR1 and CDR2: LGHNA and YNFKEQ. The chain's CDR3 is CASSQPTDPTETQYF. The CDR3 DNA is TGTGCCAGCAGCCAACCAACAGACCCTACGGAGACCCAGTACTTC.

The CDR3: CATSSRTGEHGYTF. The CDR3 DNA follows: TGTGCCACCAGCAGTAGGACAGGGGAACATGGCTACACCTTC. This chain uses TRBV15 with TRBJ1-2, with 9 bases fitting TRBD1. Per the germline V gene, CDR1 is LNHNV and CDR2 is YYDKDF (reference sequence). J was trimmed by 6 bases and V by 3 bases; bases with no gene match: 5. The length of the CDR3 is 14 residues.

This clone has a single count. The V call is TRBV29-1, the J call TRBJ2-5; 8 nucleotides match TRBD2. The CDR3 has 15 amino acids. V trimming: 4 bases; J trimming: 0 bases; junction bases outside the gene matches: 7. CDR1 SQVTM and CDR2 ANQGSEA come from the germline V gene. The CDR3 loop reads CSVAAASGYQETQYF. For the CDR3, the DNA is TGCAGCGTTGCGGCGGCTAGCGGGTACCAAGAGACCCAGTACTTC.

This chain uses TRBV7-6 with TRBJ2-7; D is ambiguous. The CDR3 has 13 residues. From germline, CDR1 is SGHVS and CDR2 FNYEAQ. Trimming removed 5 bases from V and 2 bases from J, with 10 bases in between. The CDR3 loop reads CASSPGTPYEQYF. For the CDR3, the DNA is TGTGCCAGCAGCCCTGGCACACCCTACGAGCAGTACTTC.

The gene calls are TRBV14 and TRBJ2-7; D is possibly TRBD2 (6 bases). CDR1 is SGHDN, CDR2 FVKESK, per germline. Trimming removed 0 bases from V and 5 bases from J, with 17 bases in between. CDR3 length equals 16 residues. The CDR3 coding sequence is TGTGCCAGCAGCCAAGACGAGGCGGGGCAGGAGAACGAGCAGTACTTC. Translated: CASSQDEAGQENEQYF.

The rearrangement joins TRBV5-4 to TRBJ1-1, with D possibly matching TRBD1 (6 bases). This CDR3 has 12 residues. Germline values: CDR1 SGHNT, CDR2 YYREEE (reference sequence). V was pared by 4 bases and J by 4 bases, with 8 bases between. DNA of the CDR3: TGTGCCAGCAGCAAGGACAGCACTGAAGCTTTCTTT. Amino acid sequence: CASSKDSTEAFF.

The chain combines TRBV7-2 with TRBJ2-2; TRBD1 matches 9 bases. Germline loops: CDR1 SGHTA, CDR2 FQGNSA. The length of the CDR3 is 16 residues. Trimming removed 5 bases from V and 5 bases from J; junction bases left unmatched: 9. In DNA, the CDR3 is TGTGCCAGCAGCCCAGGGGACAGGGTGATTACCGGGGAGCTGTTTTTT. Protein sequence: CASSPGDRVITGELFF. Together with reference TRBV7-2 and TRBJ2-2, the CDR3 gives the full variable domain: GAGVSQSPSNKVTEKGKDVELRCDPISGHTALYWYRQSLGQGLEFLIYFQGNSAPDKSGLPSDRFSAERTGGSVSTLTIQRTQQEDSAVYLCASSPGDRVITGELFFGEGSRLTVL.

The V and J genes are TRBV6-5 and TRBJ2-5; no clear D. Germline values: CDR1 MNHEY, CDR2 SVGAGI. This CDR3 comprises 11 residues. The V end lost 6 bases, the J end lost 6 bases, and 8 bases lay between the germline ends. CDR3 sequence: CASRREQTQYF. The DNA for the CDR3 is TGTGCCAGCAGGCGAGAACAGACCCAGTACTTC.

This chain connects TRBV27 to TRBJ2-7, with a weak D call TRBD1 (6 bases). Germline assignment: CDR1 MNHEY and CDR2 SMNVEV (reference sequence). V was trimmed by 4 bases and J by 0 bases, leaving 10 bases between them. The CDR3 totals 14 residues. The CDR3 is CASSSDSHSYEQYF. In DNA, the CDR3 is TGTGCCAGCAGTTCGGACAGCCACTCCTACGAGCAGTACTTC.

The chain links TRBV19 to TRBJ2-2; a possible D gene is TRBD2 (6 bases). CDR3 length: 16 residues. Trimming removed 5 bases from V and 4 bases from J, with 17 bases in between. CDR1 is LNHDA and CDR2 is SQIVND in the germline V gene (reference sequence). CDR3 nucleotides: TGTGCCAGTAGTCCTCTAAGGAGGGGCGGCACCGGGGAGCTGTTTTTT. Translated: CASSPLRRGGTGELFF.

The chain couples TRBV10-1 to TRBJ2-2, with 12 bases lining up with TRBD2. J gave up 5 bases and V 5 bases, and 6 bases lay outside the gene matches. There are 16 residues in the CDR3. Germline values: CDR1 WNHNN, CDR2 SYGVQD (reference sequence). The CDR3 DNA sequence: TGCGCCAGCAGTTACCTAGCGGGGGGGCCGACCGGGGAGCTGTTTTTT. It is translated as CASSYLAGGPTGELFF.

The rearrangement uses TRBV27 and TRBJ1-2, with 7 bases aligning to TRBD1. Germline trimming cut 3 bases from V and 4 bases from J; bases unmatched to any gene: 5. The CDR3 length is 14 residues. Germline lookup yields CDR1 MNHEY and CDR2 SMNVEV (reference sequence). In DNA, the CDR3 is TGTGCCAGCAGTTTCTCAGGGGGTCCCTATGGCTACACCTTC. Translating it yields CASSFSGGPYGYTF.

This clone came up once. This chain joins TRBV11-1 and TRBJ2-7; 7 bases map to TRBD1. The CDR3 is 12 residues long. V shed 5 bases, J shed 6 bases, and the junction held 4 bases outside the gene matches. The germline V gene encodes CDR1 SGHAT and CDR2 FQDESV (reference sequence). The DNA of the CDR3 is TGTGCCAGCAGCCATCCAGGGGGCGAGCAGTACTTC. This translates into CASSHPGGEQYF.

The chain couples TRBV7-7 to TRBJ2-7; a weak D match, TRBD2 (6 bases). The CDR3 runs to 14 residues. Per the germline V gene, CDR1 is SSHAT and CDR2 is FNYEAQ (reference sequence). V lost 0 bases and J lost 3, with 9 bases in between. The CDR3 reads CASSLAVGGYEQYF. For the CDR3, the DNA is TGTGCCAGCAGCTTAGCGGTCGGGGGCTACGAGCAGTACTTC.

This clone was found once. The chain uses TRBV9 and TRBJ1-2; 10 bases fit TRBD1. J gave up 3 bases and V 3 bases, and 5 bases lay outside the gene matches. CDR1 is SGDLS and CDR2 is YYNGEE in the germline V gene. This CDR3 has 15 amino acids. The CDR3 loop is CASSAEGQGDYGYTF. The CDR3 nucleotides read TGTGCCAGCAGCGCCGAAGGACAGGGGGACTATGGCTACACCTTC.

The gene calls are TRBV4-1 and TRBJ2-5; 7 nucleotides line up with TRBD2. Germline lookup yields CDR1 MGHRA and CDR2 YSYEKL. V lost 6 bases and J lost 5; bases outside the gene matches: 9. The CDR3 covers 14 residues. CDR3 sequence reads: CASRPAGRPETQYF. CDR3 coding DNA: TGCGCCAGCAGGCCAGCGGGGAGGCCGGAGACCCAGTACTTC.

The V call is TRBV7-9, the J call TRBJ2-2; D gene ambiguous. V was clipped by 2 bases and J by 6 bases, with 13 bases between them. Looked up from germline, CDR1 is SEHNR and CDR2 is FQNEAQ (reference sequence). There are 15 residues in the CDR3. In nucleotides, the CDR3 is TGTGCCAGCAGCTTATTTAGCCCCCCGGCCGGGGAGCTGTTTTTT. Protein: CASSLFSPPAGELFF.

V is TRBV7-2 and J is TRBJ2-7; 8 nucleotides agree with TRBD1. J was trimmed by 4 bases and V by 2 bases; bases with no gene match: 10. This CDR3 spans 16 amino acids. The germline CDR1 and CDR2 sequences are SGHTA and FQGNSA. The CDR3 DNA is TGTGCCAGCAGCTTAACTGGGACAGGCCATGGGTACGAGCAGTACTTC. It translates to CASSLTGTGHGYEQYF.

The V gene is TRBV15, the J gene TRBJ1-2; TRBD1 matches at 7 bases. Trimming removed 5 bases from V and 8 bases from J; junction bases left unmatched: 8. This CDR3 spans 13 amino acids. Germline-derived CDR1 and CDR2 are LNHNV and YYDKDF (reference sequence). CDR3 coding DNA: TGTGCCACCAGCCCTACAGGGGACCGGGGCTACACCTTC. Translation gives CATSPTGDRGYTF. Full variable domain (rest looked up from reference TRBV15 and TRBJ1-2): DAMVIQNPRYQVTQFGKPVTLSCSQTLNHNVMYWYQQKSSQAPKLLFHYYDKDFNNEADTPDNFQSRRPNTSFCFLDIRSPGLGDTAMYLCATSPTGDRGYTFGSGTRLTVV.

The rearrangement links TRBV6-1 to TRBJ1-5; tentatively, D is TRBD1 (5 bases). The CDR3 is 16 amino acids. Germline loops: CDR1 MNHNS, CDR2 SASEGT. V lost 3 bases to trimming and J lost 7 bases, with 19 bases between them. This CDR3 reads CASSDSWGRGGQPQHF. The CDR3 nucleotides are TGTGCCAGCAGTGATAGTTGGGGTAGGGGTGGGCAGCCCCAGCATTTT.

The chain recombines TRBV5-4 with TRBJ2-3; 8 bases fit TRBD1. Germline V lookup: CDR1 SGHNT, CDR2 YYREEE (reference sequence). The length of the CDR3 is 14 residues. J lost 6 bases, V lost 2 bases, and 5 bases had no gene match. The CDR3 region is CASSFLQGEDTQYF. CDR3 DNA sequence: TGTGCCAGCAGCTTCTTACAGGGGGAGGATACGCAGTATTTT.

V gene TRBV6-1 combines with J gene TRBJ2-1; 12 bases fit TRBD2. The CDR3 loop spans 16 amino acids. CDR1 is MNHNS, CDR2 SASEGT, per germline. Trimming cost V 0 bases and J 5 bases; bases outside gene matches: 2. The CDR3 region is CASSEASSGGDNEQFF. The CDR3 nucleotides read TGTGCCAGCAGTGAAGCGTCTAGCGGGGGGGACAATGAGCAGTTCTTC.

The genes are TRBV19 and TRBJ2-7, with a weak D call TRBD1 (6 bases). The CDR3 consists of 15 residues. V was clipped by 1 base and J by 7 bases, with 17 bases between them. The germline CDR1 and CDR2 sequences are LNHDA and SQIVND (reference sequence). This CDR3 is CASSIVDSPSQEQYF. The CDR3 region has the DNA TGTGCCAGTAGTATAGTGGACAGCCCCTCTCAGGAGCAGTACTTC. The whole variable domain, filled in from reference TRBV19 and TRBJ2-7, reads DGGITQSPKYLFRKEGQNVTLSCEQNLNHDAMYWYRQDPGQGLRLIYYSQIVNDFQKGDIAEGYSVSREKKESFPLTVTSAQKNPTAFYLCASSIVDSPSQEQYFGPGTRLTVT.

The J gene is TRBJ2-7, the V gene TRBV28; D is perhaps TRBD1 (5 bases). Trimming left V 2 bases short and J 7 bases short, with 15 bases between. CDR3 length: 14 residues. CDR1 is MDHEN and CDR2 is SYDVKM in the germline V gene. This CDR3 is CASSLGKGLREQYF. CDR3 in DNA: TGTGCCAGCAGTTTAGGTAAGGGGCTGCGGGAGCAGTACTTC.

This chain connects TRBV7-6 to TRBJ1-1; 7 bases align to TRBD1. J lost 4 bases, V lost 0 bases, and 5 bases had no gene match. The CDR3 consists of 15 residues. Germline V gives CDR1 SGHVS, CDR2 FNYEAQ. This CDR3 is CASSLARGLGTEAFF. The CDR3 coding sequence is TGTGCCAGCAGCTTAGCTAGGGGGCTCGGCACTGAAGCTTTCTTT.

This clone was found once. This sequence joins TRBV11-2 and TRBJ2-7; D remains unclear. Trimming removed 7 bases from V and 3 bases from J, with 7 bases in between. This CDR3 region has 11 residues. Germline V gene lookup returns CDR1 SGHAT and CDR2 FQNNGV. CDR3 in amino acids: CASTPGYEQYF. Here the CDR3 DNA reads TGTGCCAGCACCCCCGGCTACGAGCAGTACTTC.

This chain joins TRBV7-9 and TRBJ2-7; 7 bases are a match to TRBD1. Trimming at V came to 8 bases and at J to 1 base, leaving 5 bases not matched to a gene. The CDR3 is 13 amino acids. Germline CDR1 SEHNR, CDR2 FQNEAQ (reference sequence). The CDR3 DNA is TGTGCCAGCGTTGGGACAGAGTCCTACGAGCAGTACTTC. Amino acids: CASVGTESYEQYF.

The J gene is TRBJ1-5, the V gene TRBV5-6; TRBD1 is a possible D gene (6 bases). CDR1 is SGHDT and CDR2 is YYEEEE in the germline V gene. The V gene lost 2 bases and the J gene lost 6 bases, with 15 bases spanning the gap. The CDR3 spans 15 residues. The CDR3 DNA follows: TGTGCCAGCAGCTTAAATACAGGGAATAGTCAGCCCCAGCATTTT. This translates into CASSLNTGNSQPQHF.

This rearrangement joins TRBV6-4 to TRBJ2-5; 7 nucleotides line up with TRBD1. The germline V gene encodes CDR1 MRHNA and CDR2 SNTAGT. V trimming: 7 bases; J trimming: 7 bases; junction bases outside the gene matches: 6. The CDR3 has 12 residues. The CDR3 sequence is CASKTGSGTQYF. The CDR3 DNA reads TGTGCCAGCAAGACAGGGTCGGGGACCCAGTACTTC.

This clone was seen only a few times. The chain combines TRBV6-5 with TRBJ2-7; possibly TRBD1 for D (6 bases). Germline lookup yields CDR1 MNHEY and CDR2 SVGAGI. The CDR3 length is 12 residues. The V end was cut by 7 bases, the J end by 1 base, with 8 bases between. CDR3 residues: CASMDRSYEQYF. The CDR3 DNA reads TGTGCCAGCATGGACAGATCCTACGAGCAGTACTTC.